One sample yielded the 9 T cell receptor beta chains listed below, sequenced in a study of PD-1 blockade in classical Hodgkin lymphoma. TCRdb's table, derived via immunoSEQ multiplex PCR, lists solely in-frame clones and lacks some. The table lists fewer than 100,000 clones, over 85% of them singletons. Every patient experienced relapse after autologous stem cell transplantation, and brentuximab vedotin exposure varied. Sample: peripheral blood mononuclear cells (PBMCs), taken at baseline. The receptors come from a human donor with classical Hodgkin lymphoma.

This sequence joins TRBV7-6 and TRBJ2-5, with D uncertain. Trimming took off 1 base at V and 5 bases at J, with 11 bases between the two ends. The length of the CDR3 is 14 residues. Germline V CDR1 and CDR2: SGHVS, FNYEAQ. The CDR3 is CASSLGATKETQYF. The CDR3 DNA reads as TGTGCCAGCAGCTTAGGGGCTACCAAGGAGACCCAGTACTTC.

The genes are TRBV19 and TRBJ1-3, with 7 bases fitting TRBD1. CDR3 length equals 21 residues. Germline V gives CDR1 LNHDA, CDR2 SQIVND (reference sequence). Trimming cost V 6 bases and J 0 bases; bases outside gene matches: 23. Written as DNA, the CDR3 is TGTGCCAGTAGCCAACTGGGGCAGGGGGGACACCTTCGGCTCTCTGGAAACACCATATATTTT. Encoded protein: CASSQLGQGGHLRLSGNTIYF.

The gene calls are TRBV7-3 and TRBJ2-5, with 13 bases identical to TRBD2. Trimming at V came to 5 bases and at J to 3 bases, leaving 3 bases not matched to a gene. The CDR3 contains 15 residues. Germline V gene sequence: CDR1 SGHTA, CDR2 FQGTGA. CDR3 protein: CASSPGTSGKETQYF. Here the CDR3 DNA reads TGTGCCAGCAGCCCCGGGACTAGCGGGAAAGAGACCCAGTACTTC.

The chain recombines TRBV19 with TRBJ1-3; D unclear. Germline CDR1 LNHDA, CDR2 SQIVND (reference sequence). CDR3 length equals 16 residues. The V end lost 3 bases, the J end lost 0 bases, and 12 bases lay between the germline ends. The CDR3 sequence: CASSIVFFSSGNTIYF. The DNA for the CDR3 is TGTGCCAGTAGTATCGTATTTTTTAGCTCTGGAAACACCATATATTTT. The full variable domain, its missing parts supplied by reference TRBV19 and TRBJ1-3, is DGGITQSPKYLFRKEGQNVTLSCEQNLNHDAMYWYRQDPGQGLRLIYYSQIVNDFQKGDIAEGYSVSREKKESFPLTVTSAQKNPTAFYLCASSIVFFSSGNTIYFGEGSWLTVV.

The chain is built from TRBV10-2 and TRBJ2-3; possibly TRBD2 for D (7 bases). CDR1 and CDR2 from the germline V gene are WSHSY and SAAADI. This CDR3 is built from 19 residues. Trimming shortened V by 0 bases and J by 2 bases, and 21 bases separated the two germline ends. The CDR3 sequence: CASSESYRGRAGNTDTQYF. The CDR3 bases are TGCGCCAGCAGTGAGTCGTATAGGGGGAGAGCGGGGAACACAGATACGCAGTATTTT.

The chain employs TRBV10-3 and TRBJ2-7; D is possibly TRBD1 (6 bases). Germline CDR1 reads ENHRY; CDR2 reads SYGVKD. The CDR3 is 13 residues long. The V end was cut by 0 bases, the J end by 10 bases, with 13 bases between. This CDR3 reads CAISESGAVRQYF. For the CDR3, the DNA is TGTGCCATCAGTGAGTCGGGGGCAGTTCGACAGTACTTC.

This chain uses TRBV7-6 with TRBJ2-1; TRBD2 matches at 10 bases. V dropped 5 bases and J dropped 4; count of bases not matched to a gene: 2. The CDR3 has 14 amino acids. Germline V gives CDR1 SGHVS, CDR2 FNYEAQ. The CDR3 DNA reads as TGTGCCAGCAGCAAGGGACTAGCGTACAATGAGCAGTTCTTC. Translated: CASSKGLAYNEQFF.

The rearrangement links TRBV6-5 to TRBJ1-2; no firm D call. V lost 8 bases and J lost 4, with 17 bases in between. Germline assignment: CDR1 MNHEY and CDR2 SVGAGI. This CDR3 spans 14 amino acids. DNA of the CDR3: TGTGCCAGCCGACCCCCCTCCGGACCCTATGGCTACACCTTC. It translates to CASRPPSGPYGYTF.

This clone was recorded only once. This chain joins TRBV2 and TRBJ2-1; 11 bases are a match to TRBD1. Germline V CDR1 and CDR2: SNHLY, FYNNEI. V shed 7 bases, J shed 0 bases, and the junction held 11 bases outside the gene matches. CDR3 length: 18 amino acids. CDR3 bases: TGTGCCAGCACACCCGGGACAGGGGGTTGGAGCTCCTACAATGAGCAGTTCTTC. Amino acids: CASTPGTGGWSSYNEQFF. Together with reference TRBV2 and TRBJ2-1, the CDR3 gives the full variable domain: EPEVTQTPSHQVTQMGQEVILRCVPISNHLYFYWYRQILGQKVEFLVSFYNNEISEKSEIFDDQFSVERPDGSNFTLKIRSTKLEDSAMYFCASTPGTGGWSSYNEQFFGPGTRLTVL.